This T cell receptor beta chain was sequenced for a study of persistence of HIV-infected CD4 T cells. Across the whole study: Median time on suppressive ART was seven to eight years.

Lysates of CMV-infected fibroblasts at 9 to 10 ug/mL stimulated these cells. CD40L-negative CD69-negative CD45RO-high memory CD4+ T cells were sorted as populations depleted of antigen-responding cells. For around 17 hours, CD8-depleted PBMCs received anti-CD28/CD49d costimulation, a CD40-blocking antibody and enfuvirtide. The immunoSEQ assay was version 4, run in survey mode. Template was genomic DNA at about 10 ng/uL, with up to 1 ug used per sample. Using immunoSEQ multiplex PCR, the repertoire was profiled, and TCRdb retains in-frame clones only, with some absent. Of about 48,000 clones listed, about 81% are singletons. With regard to this clone: Its antigen is undetermined.

CDR3 size: 15 residues. V was pared by 3 bases and J by 6 bases, with 15 bases between. Germline-derived CDR1 and CDR2 are MNHEY and SMNVEV (reference sequence). This specimen was CD4+ T cells sorted from PBMCs after 18-hour stimulation, taken from a patient who received antiretroviral therapy. The chain is built from TRBV27 and TRBJ2-1; D not certain. This TCR was sampled from an adult man with HIV who was CMV-seropositive. This CDR3 is CASSFRTTLSNEQFF. CDR3 coding DNA: TGTGCCAGCAGTTTCCGGACCACACTCTCCAATGAGCAGTTCTTC.